This T cell receptor (beta chain) comes out of a study of early stage breast cancer tumors (dated by TCRdb to 2016 to 2017). About the full investigation: Of the roughly 15 invasive breast tumors, roughly eleven were found to be estrogen receptor-positive, progesterone receptor-positive and HER2-negative. Of the roughly twelve ER+/PR+/HER2- tumors, eight were classified as invasive ductal carcinomas and four as invasive lobular carcinomas. On average, each sample got around 10-fold read coverage. A total of 2,651,842 templates, representing some 1,000,000 unique clonotypes, were detected across all samples. General study outcomes and caveats: About 2.7-fold higher T cell density and higher clonality were observed in tumors than in adjacent normal breast tissue. Chain pairing and functional markers such as CD4, CD8 and FOXP3 were missed by bulk genomic DNA sequencing of unsorted cells. Repertoires from blood and normal breast were more alike than repertoires from blood and tumor, and in about 85% of the 16 patients, comparing each tissue with blood separated tumor from normal. Analysis by tumor subtype was prevented by the small cohort size. Enriched TCRB sequences shared across patients were mostly commonly generated sequences, unlikely to play an important role in the tumor microenvironment.

About this clone: There is no known antigen for this receptor. Base qualities are not recorded, but no much larger clone differs from it by a single base.

V gives up 3 bases and J gives up 7 bases, and the segment between their germline ends measures 14 bases. The CDR3 has 14 amino acids, counting the end cysteine and phenylalanine. Solely the CDR3 DNA is kept, with 42 bases framed from the first base. For CDR1 and CDR2, the germline V gene (reference sequence) lists LNHDA and SQIVND. The study profiled bulk TCR beta-chain repertoires in matched peripheral blood, tumor and adjacent normal breast tissue taken from around 15 patients with early-stage breast cancer. Before surgery, roughly 4.5-11 mL of whole blood was collected in EDTA tubes and processed within 2 hours. Peripheral blood mononuclear cells were isolated by Ficoll-Paque centrifugation in SepMate-50 tubes. PBMCs were cryopreserved in aliquots of roughly 1.9 to 4 million cells in 90% FBS with about 10% DMSO and kept in liquid nitrogen. The Qiagen AllPrep DNA/RNA Mini kit was used to extract genomic DNA.

Each sample was amplified as two independent genomic DNA replicates: 0.5 ug for blood and roughly 1.4 ug for tumor or normal breast. TCRB sequencing of genomic DNA was carried out with the ImmunoSeq Intro kit according to the manufacturer's instructions. The multiplex PCR ran for around 30 cycles using proprietary primers and spike-in control sequences for absolute quantification. Single-end 150-bp reads were used to sequence an 87-bp fragment covering the CDR3 and the flanking V and J genes. Each lane of an Illumina MiSeq running version 3.0 chemistry carried seven multiplexed samples, with two replicates apiece. Under the source paper's analysis protocol: Raw data were processed by the vendor's proprietary pipeline, with both replicates merged into one result per sample. To define clonotypes, the study grouped productive rearrangements that shared the V-gene family, CDR3 amino acid sequence and J-gene segment. Clonality was calculated as 1 minus the normalized Shannon entropy (Pielou evenness) of TCRB abundances. T cell density was estimated by dividing total templates by the number of input cells inferred from the DNA input amount. Recon was used with default parameters to estimate total repertoire diversity and clonality. A clonotype counted as tumor-enriched if its abundance in tumor exceeded 0.1% and was at least 32-fold higher than its abundance in normal breast. Sourced from immuneACCESS, this table was stored by TCRdb with only in-frame sequences that have V and J called. A share of the clones is absent; for the studies checked, an unresolved V gene accounts for under half, and the remainder has no known explanation. The DNA was the basis for D and trimming; V, J and clone size are from that table. The sample table records more than 55,000 clones; roughly 80% of these occur just once. More than 3% of the sample lies in the top ten.

The sequence came from a person in their thirties with breast cancer. The chain links TRBV19 with TRBJ2-3, with a tentative D gene TRBD2 over 6 matching bases. The source material was blood. The DNA is as follows: TGTGCCAGTAGTATTGGAGGGGAGAGAAATACGCAGTATTTT. Protein translation: CASSIGGERNTQYF.